Below, 15 T cell receptor beta chains from the same sample are listed, as sequenced in a study of cytomegalovirus exposure and HLA in healthy donors. Researchers ran the PCR with 60 Vbeta and 13 Jbeta primers. The method was immunoSEQ multiplex PCR; TCRdb's version includes in-frame clones alone and lacks a portion of them. The sample consists of around 180,000 clones, about 83% of them appearing once. Specimen: PBMCs. The receptors originated from a woman aged 30 to 39 in good health and CMV-seropositive.

The rearrangement uses TRBV6-5 and TRBJ1-2; the match to TRBD1 covers 7 bases. CDR1 and CDR2 (germline): MNHEY, SVGAGI. Trimming took 5 bases from V and 5 from J; bases not matched to a gene: 5. The length of the CDR3 is 13 residues. The CDR3 DNA is TGTGCCAGCAGTAGACAGGGCTCATATGGCTACACCTTC. It encodes CASSRQGSYGYTF.

The chain carries TRBV5-4 and TRBJ1-1; perhaps TRBD1 as D (6 bases). Trimming stripped 4 bases from V and 6 bases from J, with 22 bases between. The CDR3 totals 16 residues. Germline lookup yields CDR1 SGHNT and CDR2 YYREEE (reference sequence). CDR3 sequence reads: CASSPGAGARTAEAFF. The CDR3, as DNA: TGTGCCAGCAGCCCTGGGGCAGGGGCGAGAACGGCTGAAGCTTTCTTT.

The rearrangement joins TRBV11-2 to TRBJ2-5, with D maybe TRBD2 (10 bases). Germline V gene data show CDR1 as SGHAT and CDR2 as FQNNGV. The V and J ends lost 3 bases and 7 bases respectively, with 30 bases between them. The CDR3 consists of 19 residues. The CDR3 sequence: CASSFTGGTNPSGSMTQYF. CDR3 coding DNA: TGTGCCAGCAGCTTTACAGGGGGCACAAATCCTAGCGGGAGCATGACCCAGTACTTC.

This rearrangement joins TRBV19 to TRBJ2-1, with 8 bases that match TRBD1. CDR3 length: 15 residues. Germline CDR1 reads LNHDA; CDR2 reads SQIVND (reference sequence). Losses at the gene ends were 5 bases for V and 7 bases for J; bases not matched to a gene: 10. The CDR3: CASSPQGATLNEQFF. The CDR3 region has the DNA TGTGCCAGTAGTCCTCAGGGGGCAACGTTAAATGAGCAGTTCTTC. Full variable domain (outside the CDR3, taken from reference TRBV19 and TRBJ2-1): DGGITQSPKYLFRKEGQNVTLSCEQNLNHDAMYWYRQDPGQGLRLIYYSQIVNDFQKGDIAEGYSVSREKKESFPLTVTSAQKNPTAFYLCASSPQGATLNEQFFGPGTRLTVL.

J is TRBJ1-1 and V is TRBV7-9, with D possibly matching TRBD1 (6 bases). V was pared by 5 bases and J by 8 bases, with 21 bases between. The CDR3 consists of 15 residues. CDR1 SEHNR and CDR2 FQNEAQ come from the germline V gene (reference sequence). The CDR3 sequence: CASSPPSLQGSEAFF. The CDR3 bases are TGTGCCAGCAGCCCGCCGTCGCTTCAGGGGTCCGAAGCTTTCTTT.

This clone was counted a single time. The chain employs TRBV28 and TRBJ2-6; tentatively, D is TRBD1 (6 bases). Germline CDR1 MDHEN, CDR2 SYDVKM. This CDR3 spans 15 amino acids. The germline V and J ends were trimmed by 8 bases and 2 bases, with 13 bases remaining between them. CDR3 residues: CASGGGFPGANVLTF. CDR3 coding DNA: TGTGCCAGCGGGGGCGGGTTCCCTGGGGCCAACGTCCTGACTTTC. The variable domain in full, completed from reference TRBV28 and TRBJ2-6, reads DVKVTQSSRYLVKRTGEKVFLECVQDMDHENMFWYRQDPGLGLRLIYFSYDVKMKEKGDIPEGYSVSREKKERFSLILESASTNQTSMYLCASGGGFPGANVLTFGAGSRLTVL.

This clone has just one count. The chain joins TRBV6-5 to TRBJ1-4; tentative D call: TRBD1 (5 bases). Trimming left V 5 bases short and J 8 bases short, with 15 bases between. Germline-derived CDR1 and CDR2 are MNHEY and SVGAGI. The CDR3 runs 14 residues. The CDR3 sequence is CASSPRAPWEKLFF. The CDR3 DNA reads TGTGCCAGCAGTCCCAGGGCTCCTTGGGAAAAACTGTTTTTT.

V gene TRBV5-1 combines with J gene TRBJ2-7, with TRBD1 matching over 12 bases. The trim removed 0 bases at V and 4 bases at J, leaving 5 bases unmatched. Germline V gene sequence: CDR1 SGHRS, CDR2 YFSETQ. This CDR3 spans 16 amino acids. The CDR3: CASSLGWGQGAYEQYF. DNA for the CDR3: TGCGCCAGCAGCTTGGGTTGGGGACAGGGGGCGTACGAGCAGTACTTC.

CDR3 amino acids: CASRTSGGNYEQYF. DNA of the CDR3: TGCGCCAGCAGAACCTCAGGGGGAAACTACGAGCAGTACTTC. The V and J genes are TRBV5-1 and TRBJ2-5; 7 nucleotides line up with TRBD1. The DNA matches TRBJ2-7 better at its end, which makes the J call doubtful. The germline gives CDR1 SGHRS, CDR2 YFSETQ. The CDR3 totals 14 residues.

This sequence joins TRBV6-5 and TRBJ2-7, with D maybe TRBD2 (5 bases). The germline CDR1 and CDR2 sequences are MNHEY and SVGAGI. The CDR3 totals 12 residues. V lost 6 bases and J 7 bases, leaving 13 bases between the germline ends. The CDR3 here is CASRREGREQYF. The DNA for the CDR3 is TGTGCCAGCAGGCGAGAGGGTAGGGAGCAGTACTTC.

This chain links TRBV7-2 with TRBJ2-2; 10 bases map to TRBD2. Germline-derived CDR1 and CDR2 are SGHTA and FQGNSA. The CDR3 loop spans 16 amino acids. V lost 1 base to trimming and J lost 5 bases; unmatched junction nucleotides: 4. CDR3 DNA: TGTGCCAGCAGCTTAGTTAGCGGGGGGTATACCGGGGAGCTGTTTTTT. Its protein is CASSLVSGGYTGELFF.

This chain connects TRBV29-1 to TRBJ2-2; 14 bases line up with TRBD2. Germline CDR1 reads SQVTM; CDR2 reads ANQGSEA. This CDR3 has 17 amino acids. Trimming took 0 bases from V and 7 from J; bases not matched to a gene: 7. In DNA form, the CDR3 reads TGCAGCGTTGAAGACCCGGGACTAGCGGGGGCCGACGGGGAGCTGTTTTTT. Residues: CSVEDPGLAGADGELFF.

The V and J genes are TRBV9 and TRBJ2-7, with 15 bases lining up with TRBD2. Germline CDR1 is SGDLS and CDR2 is YYNGEE. The V and J ends lost 4 bases and 4 bases, in that order; junction bases with no gene match: 3. This CDR3 is 15 amino acids long. DNA of the CDR3: TGTGCCAGCAGCTTTGGACTAGCGGGGGGGTACGAGCAGTACTTC. This gives the protein CASSFGLAGGYEQYF.

The chain combines TRBV25-1 with TRBJ2-3, with 9 bases lining up with TRBD2. CDR3 length: 17 amino acids. Trimming at V came to 4 bases and at J to 4 bases, leaving 12 bases not matched to a gene. The germline V gene has CDR1 MGHDK and CDR2 SYGVNS. The CDR3 loop reads CASSVGRAGGLADTQYF. The CDR3 coding sequence is TGTGCCAGCAGTGTGGGTCGGGCGGGGGGGCTGGCAGATACGCAGTATTTT.

This chain uses TRBV7-9 with TRBJ1-1; D gene ambiguous. The CDR3 loop spans 13 amino acids. Germline V gives CDR1 SEHNR, CDR2 FQNEAQ (reference sequence). Trimming cost V 4 bases and J 7 bases, with 13 bases left between them. In DNA form, the CDR3 reads TGTGCCAGCAGCTCCCAGCGATACTTTGAAGCTTTCTTT. Translating gives CASSSQRYFEAFF.